The subject of this entry is one T cell receptor (beta chain). Germline V CDR1 and CDR2: LNHNV, YYDKDF (reference sequence). The V gene end was trimmed by 2 bases and the J gene end by 1 base; junction bases not matched to a gene: 8. This CDR3 has 17 residues. The data belong to a study of cytomegalovirus exposure and HLA in healthy donors. 13 Jbeta primers and 60 Vbeta primers were used for the PCR. The method was immunoSEQ multiplex PCR; TCRdb's version includes in-frame clones alone and lacks a portion of them. The sample table includes 35,000 to 45,000 clones. The sample consisted of PBMCs. The rearrangement links TRBV15 to TRBJ2-5; 9 bases are a match to TRBD2. This receptor was obtained from a male donor in good health and CMV-seronegative. This CDR3 reads CATSRPRGSGGQETQYF. The CDR3 DNA reads as TGTGCCACCAGCAGACCTCGGGGTAGCGGGGGCCAAGAGACCCAGTACTTC.